The T cell receptor (beta chain) described here comes from a study of immune cell composition in non-small cell lung cancer. Study details: Most cases were lung adenocarcinoma or squamous cell carcinoma. Study findings and constraints: TIL tumour reactivity correlated with maximal tumour-associated clone frequency in adenocarcinoma. Tumour TCR-beta clonality was not significantly tied to smoking pack-years. Top 10 clone scores and clonality were higher in squamous than adenocarcinoma.

Turning to this clone: Its antigen is unknown.

The method was immunoSEQ multiplex PCR; TCRdb's version includes in-frame clones alone and lacks a portion of them. This repertoire shows thousands of clones, around three quarters found once; its top ten account for about 9.4%. Germline trimming cut 6 bases from V and 5 bases from J; bases unmatched to any gene: 8. Germline V CDR1 and CDR2: SGHDT, YYEEEE. CDR3 length equals 14 residues. The sample taken for sequencing was lung tumor tissue. The clonotype was recovered from a human donor with non-small cell lung cancer. The chain joins TRBV5-6 to TRBJ1-5; TRBD1 agrees at 7 bases. The CDR3 DNA reads as TGTGCCAGCACCAAAGCAGGGGGGCATCAGCCCCAGCATTTT. This translates into CASTKAGGHQPQHF.